This T cell receptor (beta chain) came from a study of beta chain features in type 1 diabetes. On the study more broadly: The study found patients and healthy donors alike in age, gender and cell yields. Notes on the study in general: Among all four CD4+ subsets, Type 1 diabetes patients had TCRB CDR3s that were moderately but significantly shorter.

Trimming took 8 bases from V and 8 from J; bases not matched to a gene: 15. CDR3 length: 15 residues. CDR1 MNHEY and CDR2 SMNVEV come from the germline V gene (reference sequence). Investigators reverse transcribed all isolated RNA, so they sequenced expressed TCRB transcripts. A few million reads were obtained on average from naive, central memory and regulatory T cell samples. Only in-frame clones appear in the TCRdb table, and some are missing; sequencing was by immunoSEQ multiplex PCR. The sample yields fewer than 550,000 clones, about an eighth seen once. This clone has only a few counts. Its specificity is unknown.

The clonotype was recovered from a woman in her late teens or twenties in good health. What was sequenced was naive CD4+ T cells from blood. The genes are TRBV27 and TRBJ2-1; 7 bases are a match to TRBD1. CDR3 bases: TGTGCCAGCTCACCTCGAGACAGGGACAGTCATGAGCAGTTCTTC. Protein product: CASSPRDRDSHEQFF.